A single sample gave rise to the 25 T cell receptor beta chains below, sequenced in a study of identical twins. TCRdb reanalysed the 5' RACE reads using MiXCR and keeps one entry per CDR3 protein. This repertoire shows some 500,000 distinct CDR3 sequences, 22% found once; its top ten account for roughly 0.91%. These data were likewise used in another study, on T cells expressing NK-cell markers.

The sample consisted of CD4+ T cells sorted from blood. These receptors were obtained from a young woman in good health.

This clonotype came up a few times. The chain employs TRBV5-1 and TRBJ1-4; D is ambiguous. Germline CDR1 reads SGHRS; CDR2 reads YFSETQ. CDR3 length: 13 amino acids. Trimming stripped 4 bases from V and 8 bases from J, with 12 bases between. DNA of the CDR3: TGCGCCAGCAGCCCCACGATCGGAGAAAAACTGTTTTTT. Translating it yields CASSPTIGEKLFF.

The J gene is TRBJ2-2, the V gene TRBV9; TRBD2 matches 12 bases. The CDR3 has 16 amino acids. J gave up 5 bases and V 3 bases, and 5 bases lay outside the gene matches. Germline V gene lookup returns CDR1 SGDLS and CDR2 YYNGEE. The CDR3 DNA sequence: TGTGCCAGCAGCGGGCCGACTAGCGGGAGTACCGGGGAGCTGTTTTTT. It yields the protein CASSGPTSGSTGELFF.

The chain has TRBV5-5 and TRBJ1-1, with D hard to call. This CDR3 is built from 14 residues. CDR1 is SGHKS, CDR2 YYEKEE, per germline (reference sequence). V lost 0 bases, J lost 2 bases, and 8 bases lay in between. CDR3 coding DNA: TGTGCCAGCAGCTTGGGGGCCCGCAACACTGAAGCTTTCTTT. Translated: CASSLGARNTEAFF.

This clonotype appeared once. Here the CDR3 DNA reads TGCGCCAGCAGCTTGCTGGGTTACAATCAGCCCCAGCATTTT. Amino acid sequence: CASSLLGYNQPQHF. The chain has TRBV5-1 and TRBJ1-5; D unresolved. V was trimmed by 1 base and J by 3 bases, leaving 8 bases between them. Germline V gives CDR1 SGHRS, CDR2 YFSETQ. CDR3 size: 14 residues.

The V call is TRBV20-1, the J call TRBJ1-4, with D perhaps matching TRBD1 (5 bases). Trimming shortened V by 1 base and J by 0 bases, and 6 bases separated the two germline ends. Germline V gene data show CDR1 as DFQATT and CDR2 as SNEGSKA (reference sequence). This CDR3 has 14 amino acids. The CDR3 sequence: CSARGTTTNEKLFF. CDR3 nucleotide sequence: TGCAGTGCTAGAGGGACAACAACTAATGAAAAACTGTTTTTT.

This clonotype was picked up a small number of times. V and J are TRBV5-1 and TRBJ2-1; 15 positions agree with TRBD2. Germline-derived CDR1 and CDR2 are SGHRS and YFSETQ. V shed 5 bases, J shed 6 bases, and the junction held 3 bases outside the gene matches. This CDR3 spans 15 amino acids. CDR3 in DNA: TGCGCCAGCAGGGCGGGACTAGCGGGGGGCAATGAGCAGTTCTTC. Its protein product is CASRAGLAGGNEQFF.

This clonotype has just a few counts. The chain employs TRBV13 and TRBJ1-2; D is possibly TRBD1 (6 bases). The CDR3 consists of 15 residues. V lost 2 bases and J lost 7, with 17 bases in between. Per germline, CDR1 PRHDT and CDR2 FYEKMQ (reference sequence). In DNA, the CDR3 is TGTGCCAGCAGCTTACGGGGGGGGGCCCCAGGTGGCTACACCTTC. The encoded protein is CASSLRGGAPGGYTF.

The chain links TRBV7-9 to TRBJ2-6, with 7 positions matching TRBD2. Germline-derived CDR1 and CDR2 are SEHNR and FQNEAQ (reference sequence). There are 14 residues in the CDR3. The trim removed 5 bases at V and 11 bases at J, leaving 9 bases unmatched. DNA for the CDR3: TGTGCCAGCAGCCATGGCGCCGGGGGGTACGTCCTGACTTTC. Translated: CASSHGAGGYVLTF. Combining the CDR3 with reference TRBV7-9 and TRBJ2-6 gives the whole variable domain DTGVSQNPRHKITKRGQNVTFRCDPISEHNRLYWYRQTLGQGPEFLTYFQNEAQLEKSRLLSDRFSAERPKGSFSTLEIQRTEQGDSAMYLCASSHGAGGYVLTFGAGSRLTVL.

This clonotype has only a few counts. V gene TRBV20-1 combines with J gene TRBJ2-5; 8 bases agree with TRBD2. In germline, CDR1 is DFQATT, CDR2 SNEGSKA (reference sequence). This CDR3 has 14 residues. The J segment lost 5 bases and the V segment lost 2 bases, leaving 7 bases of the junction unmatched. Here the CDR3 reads CSARYGLAVETQYF. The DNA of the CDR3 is TGCAGTGCTAGATACGGACTAGCCGTGGAGACCCAGTACTTC.

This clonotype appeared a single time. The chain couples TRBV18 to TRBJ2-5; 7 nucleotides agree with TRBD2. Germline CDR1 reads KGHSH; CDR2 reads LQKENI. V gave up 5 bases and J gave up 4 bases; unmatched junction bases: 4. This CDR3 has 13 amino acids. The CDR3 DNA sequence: TGTGCCAGCTCATCCCCGGGGGGAGAGACCCAGTACTTC. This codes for CASSSPGGETQYF.

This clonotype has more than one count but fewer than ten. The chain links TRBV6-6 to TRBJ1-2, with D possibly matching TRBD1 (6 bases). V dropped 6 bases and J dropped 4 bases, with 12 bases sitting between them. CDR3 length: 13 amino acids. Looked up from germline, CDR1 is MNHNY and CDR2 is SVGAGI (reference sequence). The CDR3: CASSRGVSYGYTF. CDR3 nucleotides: TGTGCCAGCAGCAGGGGAGTAAGCTATGGCTACACCTTC.

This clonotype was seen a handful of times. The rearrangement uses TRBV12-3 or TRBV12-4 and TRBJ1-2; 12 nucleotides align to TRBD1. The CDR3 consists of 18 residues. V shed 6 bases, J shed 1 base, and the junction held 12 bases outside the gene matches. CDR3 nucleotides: TGTGCCAGCAGCTCCCGGGACAGGGGGCTCACCTTTAACTATGGCTACACCTTC. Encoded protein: CASSSRDRGLTFNYGYTF.

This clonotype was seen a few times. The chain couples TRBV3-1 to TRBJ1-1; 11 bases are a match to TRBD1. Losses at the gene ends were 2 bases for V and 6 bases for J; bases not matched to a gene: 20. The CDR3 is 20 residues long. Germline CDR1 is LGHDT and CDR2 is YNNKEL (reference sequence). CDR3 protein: CASSQKGHSWTGGNLAEAFF. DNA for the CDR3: TGTGCCAGCAGCCAAAAGGGGCACTCCTGGACAGGGGGCAACTTGGCTGAAGCTTTCTTT.

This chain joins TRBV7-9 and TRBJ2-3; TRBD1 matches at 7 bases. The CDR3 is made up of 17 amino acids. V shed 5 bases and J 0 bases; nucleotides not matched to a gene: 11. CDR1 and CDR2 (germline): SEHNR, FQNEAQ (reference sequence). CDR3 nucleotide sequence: TGTGCCAGCAGCGCCCCGGGACAGAAAACTAGCACAGATACGCAGTATTTT. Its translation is CASSAPGQKTSTDTQYF.

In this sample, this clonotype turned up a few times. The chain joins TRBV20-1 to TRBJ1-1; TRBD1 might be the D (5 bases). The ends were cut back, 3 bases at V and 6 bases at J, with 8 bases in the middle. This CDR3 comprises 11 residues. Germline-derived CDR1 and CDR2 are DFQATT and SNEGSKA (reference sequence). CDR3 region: CSARGLAEAFF. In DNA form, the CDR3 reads TGCAGTGCTAGGGGGCTCGCTGAAGCTTTCTTT.

The chain's CDR3 is CASSLGASGPTQYF. In nucleotides, the CDR3 is TGCGCCAGCAGCTTGGGAGCCTCCGGGCCCACGCAGTATTTT. The V call is TRBV5-1, the J call TRBJ2-3; D not certain. The CDR3 sequence is 14 residues long. CDR1 SGHRS and CDR2 YFSETQ come from the germline V gene. Trimming left V 0 bases short and J 9 bases short, with 14 bases between. Looking up the rest from reference TRBV5-1 and TRBJ2-3 gives the full variable domain: KAGVTQTPRYLIKTRGQQVTLSCSPISGHRSVSWYQQTPGQGLQFLFEYFSETQRNKGNFPGRFSGRQFSNSRSEMNVSTLELGDSALYLCASSLGASGPTQYFGPGTRLTVL.

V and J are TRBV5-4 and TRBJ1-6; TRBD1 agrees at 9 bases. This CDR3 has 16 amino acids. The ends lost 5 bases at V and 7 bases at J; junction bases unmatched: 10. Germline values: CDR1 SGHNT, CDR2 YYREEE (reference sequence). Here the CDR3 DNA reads TGTGCCAGCAGTTATACAGGGGGCAGGGGGAATTCACCCCTCCACTTT. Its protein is CASSYTGGRGNSPLHF.

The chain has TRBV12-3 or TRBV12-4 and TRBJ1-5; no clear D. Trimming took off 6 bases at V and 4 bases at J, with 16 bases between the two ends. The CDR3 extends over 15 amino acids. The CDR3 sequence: CASSPLRVGNQPQHF. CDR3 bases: TGTGCCAGCAGCCCCCTTAGGGTTGGGAATCAGCCCCAGCATTTT.

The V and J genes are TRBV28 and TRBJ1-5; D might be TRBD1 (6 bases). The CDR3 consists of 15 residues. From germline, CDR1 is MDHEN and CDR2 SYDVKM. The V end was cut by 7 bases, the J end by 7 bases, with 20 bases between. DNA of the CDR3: TGTGCCAGCACCCTCTATCGGGGGGCCGGACAGCCCCAGCATTTT. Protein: CASTLYRGAGQPQHF.

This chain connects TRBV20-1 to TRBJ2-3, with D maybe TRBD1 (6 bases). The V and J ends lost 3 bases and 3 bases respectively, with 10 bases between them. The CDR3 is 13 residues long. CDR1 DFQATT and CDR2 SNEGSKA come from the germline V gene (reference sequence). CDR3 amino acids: CSARIGGTDTQYF. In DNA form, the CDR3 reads TGCAGTGCTAGGATAGGGGGAACAGATACGCAGTATTTT.

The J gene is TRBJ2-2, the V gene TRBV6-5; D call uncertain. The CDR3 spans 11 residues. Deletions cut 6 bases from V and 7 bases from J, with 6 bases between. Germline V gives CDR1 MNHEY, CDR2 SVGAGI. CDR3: CASSHFGELFF. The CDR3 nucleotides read TGTGCCAGCAGCCATTTCGGGGAGCTGTTTTTT.

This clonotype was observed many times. The CDR3 loop is CASSFGGEQFF. The CDR3 region has the DNA TGCGCCAGCAGCTTCGGGGGCGAGCAGTTCTTC. This chain uses TRBV5-1 with TRBJ2-1, with D tentatively TRBD1 or TRBD2 (6 bases each). CDR3 length: 11 amino acids. V lost 2 bases, J lost 10 bases, and 7 bases lay in between. Per germline, CDR1 SGHRS and CDR2 YFSETQ.

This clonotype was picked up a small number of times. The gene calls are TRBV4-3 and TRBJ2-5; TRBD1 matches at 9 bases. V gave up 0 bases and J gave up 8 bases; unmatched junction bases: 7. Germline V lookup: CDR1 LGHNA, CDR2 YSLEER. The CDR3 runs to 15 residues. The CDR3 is CASSQDPGQGGTQYF. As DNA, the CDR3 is TGCGCCAGCAGCCAAGATCCGGGACAGGGAGGAACCCAGTACTTC.

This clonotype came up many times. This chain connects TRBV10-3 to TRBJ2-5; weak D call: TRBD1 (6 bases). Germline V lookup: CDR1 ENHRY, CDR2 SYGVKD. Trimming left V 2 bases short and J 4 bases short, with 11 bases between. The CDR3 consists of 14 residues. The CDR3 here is CAISEGARGETQYF. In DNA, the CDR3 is TGTGCCATCAGTGAGGGGGCCAGGGGAGAGACCCAGTACTTC.

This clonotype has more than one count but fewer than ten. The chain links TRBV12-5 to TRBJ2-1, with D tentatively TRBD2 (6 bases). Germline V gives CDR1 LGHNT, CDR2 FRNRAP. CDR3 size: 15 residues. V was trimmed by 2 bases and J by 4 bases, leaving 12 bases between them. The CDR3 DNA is TGTGCTAGTGGTTTGAACCAGCGGGTTTACAATGAGCAGTTCTTC. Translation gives CASGLNQRVYNEQFF.